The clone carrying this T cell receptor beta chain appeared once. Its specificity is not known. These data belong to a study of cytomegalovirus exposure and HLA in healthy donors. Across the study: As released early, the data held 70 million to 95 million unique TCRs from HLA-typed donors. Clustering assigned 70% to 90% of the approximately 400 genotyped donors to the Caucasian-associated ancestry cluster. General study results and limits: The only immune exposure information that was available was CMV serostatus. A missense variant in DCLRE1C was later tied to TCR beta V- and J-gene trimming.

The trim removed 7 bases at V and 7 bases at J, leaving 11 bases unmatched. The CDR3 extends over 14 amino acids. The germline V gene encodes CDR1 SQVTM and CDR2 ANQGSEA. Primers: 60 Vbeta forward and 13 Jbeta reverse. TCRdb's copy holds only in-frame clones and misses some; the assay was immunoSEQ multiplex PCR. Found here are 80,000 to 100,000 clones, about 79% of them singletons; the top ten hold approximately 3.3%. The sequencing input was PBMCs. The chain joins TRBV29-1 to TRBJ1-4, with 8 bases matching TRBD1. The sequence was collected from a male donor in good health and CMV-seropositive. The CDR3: CSAGSLGQGEKLFF. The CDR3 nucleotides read TGCAGCGCCGGTAGTCTAGGACAGGGTGAAAAACTGTTTTTT.